Each of the 10 T cell receptor beta chains below was sequenced from the same sample in a study of chemoradiotherapy in HPV16-positive cancers. Clones were sequenced by immunoSEQ multiplex PCR, and TCRdb holds only the in-frame ones, with some missing. The sample holds about 20,000 clones, around 85% seen once. Sequences were derived from blood, sampled from a patient who underwent chemoradiotherapy. The receptor source for this set is a human donor with HPV-associated anogenital cancer.

The chain employs TRBV6-5 and TRBJ2-2; a possible D gene is TRBD1 (5 bases). Deletions cut 8 bases from V and 6 bases from J, with 10 bases between. This CDR3 region has 12 residues. The germline V gene has CDR1 MNHEY and CDR2 SVGAGI. The CDR3: CASHRIPGELFF. CDR3 coding DNA: TGTGCCAGCCACAGGATCCCCGGGGAGCTGTTTTTT.

The rearrangement links TRBV4-3 to TRBJ2-1; D might be TRBD2 (6 bases). The CDR3 length is 17 residues. The germline V gene has CDR1 LGHNA and CDR2 YSLEER. Trimming removed 0 bases at V and 4 bases at J, with 16 bases between. In nucleotides, the CDR3 is TGCGCCAGCAGCCAAGAGGGTAGCGGAGCCCTTTACAATGAGCAGTTCTTC. It translates to CASSQEGSGALYNEQFF.

This chain joins TRBV6-5 and TRBJ2-7; 8 positions match TRBD1. V shed 5 bases, J shed 5 bases, and the junction held 8 bases outside the gene matches. Germline V gene lookup returns CDR1 MNHEY and CDR2 SVGAGI. The CDR3 is 14 amino acids. CDR3 region: CASSIPGGADEQYF. The CDR3 DNA is TGTGCCAGCAGTATCCCAGGGGGCGCGGACGAGCAGTACTTC.

A single count supports this clone. This chain connects TRBV6-1 to TRBJ2-6; D is undetermined. CDR3 length: 15 amino acids. Looked up from germline, CDR1 is MNHNS and CDR2 is SASEGT. The V gene lost 2 bases and the J gene lost 0 bases, with 5 bases spanning the gap. CDR3 region: CASSELSSGANVLTF. Written as DNA, the CDR3 is TGTGCCAGCAGTGAACTCTCCTCTGGGGCCAACGTCCTGACTTTC.

The rearrangement links TRBV19 to TRBJ1-2; D call uncertain. The length of the CDR3 is 12 residues. Trimming stripped 2 bases from V and 4 bases from J, with 5 bases between. The V gene's germline CDR1 is LNHDA and CDR2 SQIVND (reference sequence). In DNA, the CDR3 is TGTGCCAGTAGTATACTTAGCTATGGCTACACCTTC. Its translation: CASSILSYGYTF.

The chain joins TRBV7-2 to TRBJ2-5, with 10 nucleotides matching TRBD2. J was trimmed by 7 bases and V by 0 bases; bases with no gene match: 8. This CDR3 has 16 amino acids. The germline CDR1 and CDR2 sequences are SGHTA and FQGNSA. The CDR3 region has the DNA TGTGCCAGCAGCTTAGCCAGCGGGGGGGCCGGGGGGACCCAGTACTTC. This codes for CASSLASGGAGGTQYF.

The rearrangement links TRBV5-4 to TRBJ1-1; D unclear. The ends were cut back, 4 bases at V and 1 base at J, with 17 bases in the middle. The CDR3 runs to 16 residues. CDR1 is SGHNT, CDR2 YYREEE, per germline (reference sequence). The CDR3 nucleotides are TGTGCCAGCAGCCCAGGATCGAACCTCGGGAACACTGAAGCTTTCTTT. This codes for CASSPGSNLGNTEAFF. Full variable domain (remainder filled in from reference TRBV5-4 and TRBJ1-1): ETGVTQSPTHLIKTRGQQVTLRCSSQSGHNTVSWYQQALGQGPQFIFQYYREEENGRGNFPPRFSGLQFPNYSSELNVNALELDDSALYLCASSPGSNLGNTEAFFGQGTRLTVV.

This chain connects TRBV19 to TRBJ2-5; maybe TRBD2 (5 bases). This CDR3 is built from 14 residues. Germline-derived CDR1 and CDR2 are LNHDA and SQIVND (reference sequence). The V end was cut by 3 bases, the J end by 2 bases, with 10 bases between. The CDR3 nucleotides are TGTGCCAGTAGTATTGGCAGGAGGCAAGAGACCCAGTACTTC. The encoded protein is CASSIGRRQETQYF.

The chain has TRBV4-1 and TRBJ2-7, with D possibly matching TRBD1 (6 bases). Germline CDR1 MGHRA, CDR2 YSYEKL. V lost 1 base and J lost 2, with 12 bases in between. The CDR3 has 15 residues. In DNA form, the CDR3 reads TGCGCCAGCAGCCAAGTAGAGGGGGTCACCTACGAGCAGTACTTC. Translated, it gives CASSQVEGVTYEQYF.

This rearrangement joins TRBV18 to TRBJ2-7, with D unresolved. Germline V gives CDR1 KGHSH, CDR2 LQKENI. CDR3 length: 13 residues. V was shortened by 3 bases and J by 0 bases, with 6 bases between the two germline ends. The CDR3 DNA is TGTGCCAGCTCACCCGGACCCTCCTACGAGCAGTACTTC. Translating gives CASSPGPSYEQYF.